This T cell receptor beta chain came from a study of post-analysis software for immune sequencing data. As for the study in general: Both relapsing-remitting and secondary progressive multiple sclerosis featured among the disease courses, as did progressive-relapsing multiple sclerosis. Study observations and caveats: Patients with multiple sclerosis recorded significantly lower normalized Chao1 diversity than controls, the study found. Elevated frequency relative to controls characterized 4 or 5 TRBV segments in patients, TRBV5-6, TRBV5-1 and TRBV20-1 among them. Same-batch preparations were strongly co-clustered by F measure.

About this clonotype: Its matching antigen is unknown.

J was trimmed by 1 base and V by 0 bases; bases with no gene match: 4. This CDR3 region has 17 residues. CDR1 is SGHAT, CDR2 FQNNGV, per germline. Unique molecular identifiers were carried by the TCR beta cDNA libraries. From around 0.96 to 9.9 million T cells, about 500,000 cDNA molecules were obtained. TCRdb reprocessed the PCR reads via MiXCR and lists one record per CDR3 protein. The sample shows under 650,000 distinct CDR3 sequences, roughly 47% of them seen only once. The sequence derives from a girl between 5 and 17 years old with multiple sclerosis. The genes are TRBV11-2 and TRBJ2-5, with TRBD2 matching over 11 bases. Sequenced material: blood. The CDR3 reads CASSLDQGLAGQETQYF. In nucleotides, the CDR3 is TGTGCCAGCAGCTTAGATCAAGGACTAGCGGGCCAAGAGACCCAGTACTTC. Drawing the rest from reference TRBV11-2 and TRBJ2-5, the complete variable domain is EAGVAQSPRYKIIEKRQSVAFWCNPISGHATLYWYQQILGQGPKLLIQFQNNGVVDDSQLPKDRFSAERLKGVDSTLKIQPAKLEDSAVYLCASSLDQGLAGQETQYFGPGTRLLVL.